Listed below are T cell receptor beta chains from one sample, sequenced in a study of T cells in Graves' hyperthyroidism and ophthalmopathy. TCRdb analysed the multiplex PCR reads with MiXCR anew, one entry per CDR3 protein. Counted here are 250,000 to 350,000 distinct CDR3 sequences, around 16% occurring once; the ten biggest clones make up around 33%. Sequenced material: blood. Receptors originate from a man younger than 40 with Graves' hyperthyroidism. The CDR3 runs from the conserved cysteine through the conserved F or W. A D gene is named only where the DNA matches it firmly. The listing skips clone size in some rows; elsewhere it reads once, few, many or a size class.

>many|TRBV29-1|NA|TRBJ2-7
TGCAGCGTTTTGGACGGCTACGAGCAGTACTTC
CSVLDGYEQYF
>NA|TRBV20-1|NA|TRBJ1-5
TGCAGTGCCCCCAATCCGGGACGGATAGTCGATCCCCAGCATTTT
CSAPNPGRIVDPQHF
>NA|TRBV11-2|TRBD1|TRBJ1-6
TGTGCCAGCACCGCCGACAGGGGGCAAGAGAATTCACCCCTCCACTTT
CASTADRGQENSPLHF
>NA|TRBV19|NA|TRBJ2-2
TGTGCCAGTAGTATGACAACATCCGGGGAGCTGTTTTTT
CASSMTTSGELFF
>many|TRBV6-5|TRBD1|TRBJ2-1
TGTGCCAGCAGTTACTCTTACGACAGGGGGGTGGATGAGCAGTTCTTC
CASSYSYDRGVDEQFF
>few|TRBV6-1|NA|TRBJ2-5
TGTGCCAGCGGATCGGGGGTAGAGACCCAGTACTTC
CASGSGVETQYF
>NA|TRBV27|TRBD1|TRBJ2-5
TGTGCCAGCAGCCCGGACAGGGGGCAGCAAGAGACCCAGTACTTC
CASSPDRGQQETQYF
>many|TRBV12-3/TRBV12-4|NA|TRBJ2-3
TGTGCCAGCAGGAAGGACTCGTACACAGATACGCAGTATTTT
CASRKDSYTDTQYF
>many|TRBV28|TRBD2|TRBJ2-5
TGTGCCAGCAGTTTACCGAACGGCAGGAGCGGGCTAGCGGGAGGAAAGGGGCTGGAGACCCAGTACTTC
CASSLPNGRSGLAGGKGLETQYF
>few|TRBV7-3|NA|TRBJ1-1
TGTGCCAGCAGCCTAGCGATCGGGAGTGAAGCTTTCTTT
CASSLAIGSEAFF
>NA|TRBV5-5|NA|TRBJ2-2
TGTGCCAGCAGCTGGCCATCAGGGGCGAACACCGGGGAGCTGTTTTTT
CASSWPSGANTGELFF
>many|TRBV6-5|NA|TRBJ2-5
TGTGCCAGCAGTTACTCGAGAGGGGAGACCCAGTACTTC
CASSYSRGETQYF
>few|TRBV25-1|NA|TRBJ1-4
TGTGCCAGCAGCCAGGGGTTGCAGGGAGGTGAAAAACTGTTTTTT
CASSQGLQGGEKLFF
>many|TRBV30|NA|TRBJ1-1
TGTGCCTGGAAGGAGGACAGGAACACTGAAGCTTTCTTT
CAWKEDRNTEAFF
>many|TRBV28|NA|TRBJ1-5
TGTGCCAGCACCGTGTTAAATCAGCCCCAGCATTTT
CASTVLNQPQHF
>many|TRBV2|NA|TRBJ1-6
TGTGCCAGCAGTGAAGGGGGAGCCGAGAGGTCACCCCTCCACTTT
CASSEGGAERSPLHF
>many|TRBV28|TRBD1|TRBJ1-1
TGTGCCAGCAGCCTTGGACAGGGATGGACTGAAGCTTTCTTT
CASSLGQGWTEAFF
>few|TRBV6-2/TRBV6-3|NA|TRBJ2-7
TGTGCCAGCAGTTACCGGCCTAGGGTGGACGAGCAGTACTTC
CASSYRPRVDEQYF
>NA|TRBV20-1|NA|TRBJ1-2
TGCAGTGCTAGACGGGGGGGGGGGACAAACTATGGCTACACCTTC
CSARRGGGTNYGYTF
>medium-sized|TRBV2|NA|TRBJ2-7
TGTGGCTGGGGGGACTTAACCTACGAGCAGTACTTC
CGWGDLTYEQYF
>NA|TRBV5-6|NA|TRBJ2-1
TGTGCCAGCAGCCGTTTTGAGGGCGGGGGCCTCAATGAGCAGTTCTTC
CASSRFEGGGLNEQFF
>many|TRBV11-1|NA|TRBJ1-2
TGTGCCAGCAGCCGAACAGGGAGCTATGGCTACACCTTC
CASSRTGSYGYTF
>many|TRBV20-1|NA|TRBJ2-7
TGCAGTGCTAGAGGATTCAGGGGATCCTACGAGCAGTACTTC
CSARGFRGSYEQYF
>few|TRBV15|NA|TRBJ1-6
TGTGCCACCAGCTCACCGAGCTCCTATAATTCACCCCTCCACTTT
CATSSPSSYNSPLHF
>few|TRBV29-1|NA|TRBJ1-1
TGCAGCGTCCAATCGGCCATAGAAGCTTTCTTT
CSVQSAIEAFF
>NA|TRBV18|TRBD2|TRBJ2-1
TGTGCCAGCTCACCAGTGACTAGCGGGAGCTCCTACAATGAGCAGTTCTTC
CASSPVTSGSSYNEQFF
>few|TRBV28|TRBD2|TRBJ2-7
TGTGCCAGCGTTAGCGGGATGACCTACGAGCAGTACTTC
CASVSGMTYEQYF
>NA|TRBV30|NA|TRBJ2-2
TGTGCCTGGAGTCCCGGCGGGGAGCTGTTTTTT
CAWSPGGELFF
>many|TRBV30|NA|TRBJ1-1
TGTGCCTGGACAACTTCCCTCTTGAGGGGAGGACGCACTGAAGCTTTCTTT
CAWTTSLLRGGRTEAFF
>many|TRBV12-3/TRBV12-4|NA|TRBJ2-3
TGTGCCAGCAGGGGAACGAGCACGCAGTATTTT
CASRGTSTQYF
>NA|TRBV5-1|NA|TRBJ2-1
TGCGCCAGCAGCTTAGGGGGGATAGCCTACAATGAGCAGTTCTTC
CASSLGGIAYNEQFF
>NA|TRBV6-2/TRBV6-3|NA|TRBJ1-4
TGTGCCAGCAGTCCTGATTCGGGCCTGTCTGAAAAACTGTTTTTT
CASSPDSGLSEKLFF
>NA|TRBV29-1|NA|TRBJ2-5
TGCAGCGTTGCCCGTGGGGGCGGGGAGACCCAGTACTTC
CSVARGGGETQYF
>NA|TRBV11-2|TRBD2|TRBJ2-7
TGTGCCAGCAGCTTAAGCCTAGCGGGGGGCGTGGGTGAGCAGTACTTC
CASSLSLAGGVGEQYF
>many|TRBV2|NA|TRBJ1-3
TGTGCCAGCAGTGGACAGCCTGGAAACACCATATATTTT
CASSGQPGNTIYF
>many|TRBV6-5|TRBD2|TRBJ2-7
TGTGCCAGCAGTTACTCGATGGCGGGGGGGGGGTACGAGCAGTACTTC
CASSYSMAGGGYEQYF
>NA|TRBV27|TRBD2|TRBJ2-1
TGTGCCAGCAGTCCCACTAGGGCGGGGGGTGAGCAGTTCTTC
CASSPTRAGGEQFF
>NA|TRBV6-1|TRBD1|TRBJ1-2
TGTGCCAGCAGGACAGGGGGCAGTGGCTACACCTTC
CASRTGGSGYTF
>NA|TRBV20-1|NA|TRBJ1-6
TGCAGTGCTAGAGGGGCCTATTCACCCCTCCACTTT
CSARGAYSPLHF
>many|TRBV18|NA|TRBJ2-2
TGTGCCAGCTCACCATTGCGGGCCGGTGTCCCCGGGGAGCTGTTTTTT
CASSPLRAGVPGELFF
>few|TRBV4-1|TRBD2|TRBJ2-7
TGCGCCAGCAGCCAAGAAGGTGGACTAGCGGTACTCTACGAGCAGTACTTC
CASSQEGGLAVLYEQYF
>NA|TRBV6-2/TRBV6-3|NA|TRBJ2-4
TGTGCCAGCAGCAACATTCGAGTAGCCAAAAACATTCAGTACTTC
CASSNIRVAKNIQYF
>NA|TRBV19|NA|TRBJ2-3
TGTGCCAGTAAAACGGGAAACGCAGATACGCAGTATTTT
CASKTGNADTQYF
>many|TRBV2|TRBD2|TRBJ2-1
TGTGCCAGCAATCGTCTAGCGGGGTACAATGAGCAGTTCTTC
CASNRLAGYNEQFF
>many|TRBV27|TRBD2|TRBJ2-7
TGTGCCAGCAATAGGGAGGGAGGATGGGACGAGCAGTACTTC
CASNREGGWDEQYF
>many|TRBV7-8|NA|TRBJ2-7
TGTGCCAGCAGCTCCCCACCCCACTCCTACGAGCAGTACTTC
CASSSPPHSYEQYF
>many|TRBV18|NA|TRBJ1-1
TGTGCCAGCTCCCAAGGACTGATGAACACTGAAGCTTTCTTT
CASSQGLMNTEAFF
>NA|TRBV7-8|TRBD2|TRBJ2-1
TGTGCCAGCACCCCGGGACTAGCGGGAGGGCGCAATGAGCAGTTCTTC
CASTPGLAGGRNEQFF
>NA|TRBV19|TRBD1|TRBJ1-5
TGTGCCAGTAGTATAGATCGGACAGGGGGCTGGCAGCCCCAGCATTTT
CASSIDRTGGWQPQHF
>many|TRBV11-2|NA|TRBJ2-1
TGTGCCAGCAGCCCCCCGGGACTTTCCTACAATGAGCAGTTCTTC
CASSPPGLSYNEQFF
>NA|TRBV6-1|NA|TRBJ2-7
TGTGCCAGCAGTGACATATTCACCTACGAGCAGTACTTC
CASSDIFTYEQYF